Following are 25 T cell receptor beta chains from one sample sequenced in a study of cytomegalovirus exposure and HLA in healthy donors. Assay: immunoSEQ multiplex PCR; the TCRdb copy retains only in-frame clones and omits some. Among some 200,000 clones listed, about 80% were seen once. Sequencing input: PBMCs. The source of these receptors is a woman in her late teens or twenties in good health and CMV-seropositive.

The V and J genes are TRBV15 and TRBJ1-3; D possibly corresponds to TRBD1 (5 bases). The V end was cut by 0 bases, the J end by 2 bases, with 14 bases between. CDR3 length: 17 amino acids. Looked up from germline, CDR1 is LNHNV and CDR2 is YYDKDF (reference sequence). CDR3 coding DNA: TGTGCCACCAGCAGAGATGGGGCCCCCCGTACTGGAAACACCATATATTTT. Its translation is CATSRDGAPRTGNTIYF.

The chain links TRBV9 to TRBJ2-7, with 11 bases identical to TRBD1. Germline V lookup: CDR1 SGDLS, CDR2 YYNGEE. The CDR3 spans 16 residues. The junction had 8 bases not matched to a gene; V was cut back by 2 bases and J by 4 bases. The CDR3 nucleotides are TGTGCCAGCAGCGTGACAGGGACAGGGGGAGGGTACGAGCAGTACTTC. Amino acids: CASSVTGTGGGYEQYF.

This chain links TRBV7-2 with TRBJ2-3; 8 bases are shared with TRBD2. The CDR3 runs 16 residues. The germline V gene encodes CDR1 SGHTA and CDR2 FQGNSA. Trimming took 5 bases from V and 3 from J; bases not matched to a gene: 10. In nucleotides, the CDR3 is TGTGCCAGCAGCCCTGAGGGACTAGGGAGGACAGATACGCAGTATTTT. It yields the protein CASSPEGLGRTDTQYF.

The chain couples TRBV19 to TRBJ1-2, with D hard to call. V was clipped by 5 bases and J by 6 bases, with 7 bases between them. CDR3 length: 11 amino acids. Germline V lookup: CDR1 LNHDA, CDR2 SQIVND (reference sequence). Here the CDR3 DNA reads TGTGCCAGTAGTCGGGTCGATGGCTACACCTTC. It yields the protein CASSRVDGYTF.

This clone came up a few times. The rearrangement uses TRBV7-6 and TRBJ2-7; 9 nucleotides match TRBD1. This CDR3 is built from 15 residues. CDR1 SGHVS and CDR2 FNYEAQ come from the germline V gene. Trimming at V came to 4 bases and at J to 4 bases, leaving 8 bases not matched to a gene. CDR3 loop: CASSSRPGQGYEQYF. CDR3 nucleotide sequence: TGTGCCAGCAGCTCCAGGCCGGGACAGGGTTACGAGCAGTACTTC.

V gene TRBV5-1 combines with J gene TRBJ1-1; D remains unclear. CDR1 and CDR2 (germline): SGHRS, YFSETQ. CDR3 size: 15 residues. The V and J ends lost 0 bases and 1 base respectively, with 10 bases between them. The CDR3 DNA reads TGCGCCAGCAGCTTGGAAAACATCCCGAACACTGAAGCTTTCTTT. It is translated as CASSLENIPNTEAFF.

The chain carries TRBV28 and TRBJ2-1; 7 nucleotides agree with TRBD2. The germline V gene has CDR1 MDHEN and CDR2 SYDVKM. J lost 1 base, V lost 5 bases, and 20 bases had no gene match. The length of the CDR3 is 20 residues. CDR3 amino acids: CASSARWGGRGSGSYNEQFF. CDR3 coding DNA: TGTGCCAGCAGTGCTAGATGGGGGGGAAGGGGTAGCGGGTCCTACAATGAGCAGTTCTTC.

The V call is TRBV18, the J call TRBJ1-1; 7 positions agree with TRBD1. The CDR3 is 14 amino acids. Unmatched junction bases numbered 4, after V lost 3 bases and J lost 3 bases. Germline V lookup: CDR1 KGHSH, CDR2 LQKENI. CDR3 nucleotide sequence: TGTGCCAGCTCACCCTCGACAGGGCACACTGAAGCTTTCTTT. Protein: CASSPSTGHTEAFF.

This sequence joins TRBV19 and TRBJ2-7; 7 positions agree with TRBD1. Germline V lookup: CDR1 LNHDA, CDR2 SQIVND (reference sequence). The CDR3 has 14 residues. V was clipped by 6 bases and J by 0 bases; unmatched bases: 5. In DNA form, the CDR3 reads TGTGCCAGTAGCGCCGGGACAGCCTCCTACGAGCAGTACTTC. It is translated as CASSAGTASYEQYF.

The chain's CDR3 is CASSVPPGGPTDTQYF. In nucleotides, the CDR3 is TGTGCCAGCAGCGTTCCACCGGGGGGGCCTACAGATACGCAGTATTTT. The V call is TRBV5-6, the J call TRBJ2-3; 8 bases are shared with TRBD2. Per the germline V gene, CDR1 is SGHDT and CDR2 is YYEEEE. The ends lost 4 bases at V and 3 bases at J; junction bases unmatched: 10. This CDR3 spans 16 amino acids. Drawing the rest from reference TRBV5-6 and TRBJ2-3, the complete variable domain is DAGVTQSPTHLIKTRGQQVTLRCSPKSGHDTVSWYQQALGQGPQFIFQYYEEEERQRGNFPDRFSGHQFPNYSSELNVNALLLGDSALYLCASSVPPGGPTDTQYFGPGTRLTVL.

The rearrangement links TRBV11-2 to TRBJ2-3; 9 positions agree with TRBD1. The CDR3 spans 12 residues. With V trimmed by 5 bases and J by 14 bases, 8 bases remained unmatched. Germline V gene data show CDR1 as SGHAT and CDR2 as FQNNGV. CDR3 in DNA: TGTGCCAGCAGCACATCAACAGGGGGCATGTATTTT. Translating it yields CASSTSTGGMYF.

This clone came up once. The gene calls are TRBV6-5 and TRBJ1-3; 7 bases are shared with TRBD1. Trimming cost V 5 bases and J 0 bases; bases outside gene matches: 4. Germline V CDR1 and CDR2: MNHEY, SVGAGI. The CDR3 loop spans 15 amino acids. CDR3 in amino acids: CASSQTGDSGNTIYF. The CDR3 coding sequence is TGTGCCAGCAGTCAAACAGGGGACTCTGGAAACACCATATATTTT.

In its sample, this clone was seen a few times. This chain links TRBV25-1 with TRBJ1-2, with 9 bases aligning to TRBD1. Germline V gives CDR1 MGHDK, CDR2 SYGVNS. With V trimmed by 3 bases and J by 8 bases, 4 bases remained unmatched. The CDR3 length is 13 residues. As DNA, the CDR3 is TGTGCCAGCAGTGAGGGACAGGGCTCGGGCTACACCTTC. Amino acid sequence: CASSEGQGSGYTF.

The chain combines TRBV29-1 with TRBJ2-5; 9 bases agree with TRBD1. CDR3 length: 14 residues. Per germline, CDR1 SQVTM and CDR2 ANQGSEA. Trimming cost V 4 bases and J 5 bases; bases outside gene matches: 8. The CDR3 loop is CSVVKGDRGETQYF. The CDR3 coding sequence is TGCAGCGTTGTAAAAGGTGACAGGGGGGAGACCCAGTACTTC.

This clone was seen only a few times. This chain joins TRBV5-1 and TRBJ1-2, with D hard to call. V dropped 4 bases and J dropped 4 bases, with 20 bases sitting between them. The CDR3 is 16 residues long. Germline CDR1 is SGHRS and CDR2 is YFSETQ. DNA of the CDR3: TGCGCCAGCAGCGCCGCGGCCCCGGGGTCGACCTATGGCTACACCTTC. Residues: CASSAAAPGSTYGYTF.

This chain connects TRBV5-4 to TRBJ1-6; 9 bases match TRBD1. Germline assignment: CDR1 SGHNT and CDR2 YYREEE (reference sequence). CDR3 length: 16 residues. The V and J ends lost 1 base and 10 bases, in that order; junction bases with no gene match: 9. DNA of the CDR3: TGTGCCAGCAGCTTGTCGGACAGGGGCCTTGGGTCACCCCTCCACTTT. Protein product: CASSLSDRGLGSPLHF.

The chain combines TRBV28 with TRBJ1-6, with 9 nucleotides matching TRBD1. The CDR3 has 16 amino acids. The germline gives CDR1 MDHEN, CDR2 SYDVKM. After removal of 3 bases from V and 10 bases from J, the junction contained 10 bases not matched to a gene. The CDR3 here is CASSFYLDRGGSPLHF. DNA of the CDR3: TGTGCCAGCAGTTTTTATCTGGACAGGGGAGGGTCACCCCTCCACTTT.

The rearrangement links TRBV6-1 to TRBJ2-3, with D perhaps TRBD2 (6 bases). The CDR3 loop spans 15 amino acids. V lost 5 bases and J lost 6, with 18 bases in between. The V gene's germline CDR1 is MNHNS and CDR2 SASEGT. CDR3 residues: CASSRDSPFSDTQYF. CDR3 sequence (DNA): TGTGCCAGCAGTCGGGACTCGCCCTTTTCCGATACGCAGTATTTT.

The genes are TRBV5-1 and TRBJ2-1; 13 nucleotides line up with TRBD2. The CDR3 loop spans 16 amino acids. V shed 0 bases, J shed 7 bases, and the junction held 4 bases outside the gene matches. CDR1 and CDR2 (germline): SGHRS, YFSETQ. DNA for the CDR3: TGCGCCAGCAGCTTGGTACTAGCGGGGGGGCCTAATGAGCAGTTCTTC. Translating gives CASSLVLAGGPNEQFF.

The chain employs TRBV27 and TRBJ1-3; D remains ambiguous. This CDR3 region has 13 residues. CDR1 is MNHEY, CDR2 SMNVEV, per germline (reference sequence). Trimming removed 6 bases at V and 1 base at J, with 7 bases between. The CDR3 nucleotides are TGTGCCAGCAGGCAGGCTTCTGGAAACACCATATATTTT. Protein product: CASRQASGNTIYF.

This chain links TRBV7-6 with TRBJ2-5, with 8 bases that match TRBD2. The CDR3 covers 14 residues. Germline-derived CDR1 and CDR2 are SGHVS and FNYEAQ. J was trimmed by 5 bases and V by 2 bases; bases with no gene match: 4. The CDR3 coding sequence is TGTGCCAGCAGCTTAAATAGCGGGGATGAGACCCAGTACTTC. This codes for CASSLNSGDETQYF.

CDR3 sequence (DNA): TGTGCCAGCAGTTTAAGACAGTCCTACGAGCAGTACTTC. Its translation is CASSLRQSYEQYF. The genes are TRBV27 and TRBJ2-7, with D tentatively TRBD1 (5 bases). Germline V CDR1 and CDR2: MNHEY, SMNVEV (reference sequence). Trimming pared 2 bases from V and 1 base from J, leaving 6 bases between. CDR3 length: 13 residues.

The chain links TRBV27 to TRBJ2-1; TRBD2 aligns across 10 bases. Germline V gene sequence: CDR1 MNHEY, CDR2 SMNVEV (reference sequence). Trimming took 5 bases from V and 3 from J; bases not matched to a gene: 1. The CDR3 contains 14 residues. CDR3 loop: CASSIAGGYNEQFF. DNA of the CDR3: TGTGCCAGCAGTATAGCGGGGGGCTACAATGAGCAGTTCTTC.

This chain joins TRBV25-1 and TRBJ2-7, with D unresolved. Trimming took off 2 bases at V and 3 bases at J, with 2 bases between the two ends. In germline, CDR1 is MGHDK, CDR2 SYGVNS. This CDR3 has 11 residues. The CDR3 loop reads CASSEHYEQYF. Here the CDR3 DNA reads TGTGCCAGCAGTGAACACTACGAGCAGTACTTC.

V usage is TRBV4-1 and J usage is TRBJ2-3; D may be TRBD1 (6 bases). The V end was cut by 3 bases, the J end by 1 base, with 8 bases between. Germline V gene lookup returns CDR1 MGHRA and CDR2 YSYEKL. The CDR3 totals 14 residues. The CDR3 region is CASSQNRGTDTQYF. The DNA for the CDR3 is TGCGCCAGCAGCCAGAACAGGGGCACAGATACGCAGTATTTT.